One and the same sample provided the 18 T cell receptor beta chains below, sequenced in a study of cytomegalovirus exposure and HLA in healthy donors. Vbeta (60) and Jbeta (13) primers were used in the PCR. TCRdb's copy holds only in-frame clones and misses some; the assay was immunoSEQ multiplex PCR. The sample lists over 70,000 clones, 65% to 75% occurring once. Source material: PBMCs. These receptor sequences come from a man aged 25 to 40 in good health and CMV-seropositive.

The CDR3: CASSIRIGQGKTEAFF. The CDR3, as DNA: TGTGCCAGTAGTATCCGAATCGGACAGGGGAAGACTGAAGCTTTCTTT. The chain is built from TRBV19 and TRBJ1-1; 9 bases map to TRBD1. Germline V lookup: CDR1 LNHDA, CDR2 SQIVND (reference sequence). The CDR3 has 16 residues. The V and J ends lost 3 bases and 5 bases, in that order; junction bases with no gene match: 10.

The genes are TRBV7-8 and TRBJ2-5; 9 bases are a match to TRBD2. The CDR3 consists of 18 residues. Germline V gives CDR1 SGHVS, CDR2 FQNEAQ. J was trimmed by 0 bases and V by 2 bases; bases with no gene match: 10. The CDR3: CASSLRLAGYRDQETQYF. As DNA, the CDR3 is TGTGCCAGCAGCTTACGGCTAGCGGGATATAGGGACCAAGAGACCCAGTACTTC.

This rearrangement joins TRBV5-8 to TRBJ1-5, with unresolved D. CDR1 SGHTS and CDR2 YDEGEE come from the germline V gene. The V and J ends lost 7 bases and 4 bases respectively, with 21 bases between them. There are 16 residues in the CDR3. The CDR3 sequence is CASFRGGPSLNQPQHF. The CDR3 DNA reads TGTGCCAGCTTCCGAGGAGGCCCTTCTCTTAATCAGCCCCAGCATTTT.

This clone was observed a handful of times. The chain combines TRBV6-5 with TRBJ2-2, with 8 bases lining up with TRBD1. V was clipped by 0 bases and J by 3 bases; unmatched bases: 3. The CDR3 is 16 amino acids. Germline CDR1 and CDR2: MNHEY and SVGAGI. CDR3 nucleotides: TGTGCCAGCAGTTACTCGATGGGACAGGACACCGGGGAGCTGTTTTTT. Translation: CASSYSMGQDTGELFF.

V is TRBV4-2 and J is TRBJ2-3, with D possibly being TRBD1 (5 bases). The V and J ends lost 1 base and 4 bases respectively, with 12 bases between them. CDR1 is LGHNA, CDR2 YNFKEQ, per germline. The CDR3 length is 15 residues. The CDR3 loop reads CASSQGGREPDTQYF. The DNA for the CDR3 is TGTGCCAGCAGCCAAGGGGGCAGGGAACCAGATACGCAGTATTTT.

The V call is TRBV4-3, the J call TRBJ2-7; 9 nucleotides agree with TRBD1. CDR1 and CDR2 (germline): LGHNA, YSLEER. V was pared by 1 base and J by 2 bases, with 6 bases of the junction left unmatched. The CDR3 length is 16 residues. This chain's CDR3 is CASSQGPGQGTYEQYF. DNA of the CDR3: TGCGCCAGCAGCCAAGGACCGGGACAGGGCACCTACGAGCAGTACTTC.

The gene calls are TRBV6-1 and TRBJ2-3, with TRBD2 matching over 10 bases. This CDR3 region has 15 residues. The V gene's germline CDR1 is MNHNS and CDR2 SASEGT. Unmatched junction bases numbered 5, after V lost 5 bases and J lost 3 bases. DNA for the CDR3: TGTGCCAGCAGTCCTAGCGGGAGTGTTACAGATACGCAGTATTTT. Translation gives CASSPSGSVTDTQYF.

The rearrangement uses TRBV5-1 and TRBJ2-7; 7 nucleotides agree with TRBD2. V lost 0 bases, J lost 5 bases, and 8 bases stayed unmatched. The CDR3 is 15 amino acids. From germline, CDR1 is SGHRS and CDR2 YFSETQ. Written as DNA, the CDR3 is TGCGCCAGCAGCTTGGAAAGGCGGGAGCATGACGAGCAGTACTTC. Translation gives CASSLERREHDEQYF.

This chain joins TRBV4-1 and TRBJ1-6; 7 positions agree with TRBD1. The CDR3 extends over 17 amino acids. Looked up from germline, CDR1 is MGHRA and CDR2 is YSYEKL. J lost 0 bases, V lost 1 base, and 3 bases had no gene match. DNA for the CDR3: TGCGCCAGCAGCCAAGTGGACAGGATCTCCTATAATTCACCCCTCCACTTT. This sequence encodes CASSQVDRISYNSPLHF.

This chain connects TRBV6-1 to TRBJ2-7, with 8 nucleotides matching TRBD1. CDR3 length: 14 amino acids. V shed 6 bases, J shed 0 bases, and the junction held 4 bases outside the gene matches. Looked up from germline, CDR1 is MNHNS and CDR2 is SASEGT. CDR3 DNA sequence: TGTGCCAGCAGAGACAGGGGATTCTCCTACGAGCAGTACTTC. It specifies CASRDRGFSYEQYF.

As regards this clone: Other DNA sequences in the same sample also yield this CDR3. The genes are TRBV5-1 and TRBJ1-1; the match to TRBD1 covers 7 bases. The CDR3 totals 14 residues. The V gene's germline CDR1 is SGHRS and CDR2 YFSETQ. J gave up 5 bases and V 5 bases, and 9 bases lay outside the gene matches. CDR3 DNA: TGCGCCAGCAGTCTTGAGGGGGCTGAGACTGAAGCTTTCTTT. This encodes CASSLEGAETEAFF.

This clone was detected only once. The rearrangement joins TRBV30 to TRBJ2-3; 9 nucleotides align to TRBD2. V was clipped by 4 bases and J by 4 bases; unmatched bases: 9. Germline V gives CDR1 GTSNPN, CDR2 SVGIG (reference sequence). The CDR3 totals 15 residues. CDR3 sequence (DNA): TGTGCCTGGAAGGGGCTAGCGGGATTACCAGATACGCAGTATTTT. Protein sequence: CAWKGLAGLPDTQYF.

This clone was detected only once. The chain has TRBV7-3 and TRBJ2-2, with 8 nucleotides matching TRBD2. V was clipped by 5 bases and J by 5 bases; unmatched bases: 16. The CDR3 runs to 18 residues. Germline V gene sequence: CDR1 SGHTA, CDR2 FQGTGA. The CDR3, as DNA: TGTGCCAGCAGCCCAAGGGTAGCGGGGCCCTCAGGGACCGGGGAGCTGTTTTTT. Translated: CASSPRVAGPSGTGELFF. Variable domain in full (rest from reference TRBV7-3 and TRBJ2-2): GAGVSQTPSNKVTEKGKYVELRCDPISGHTALYWYRQSLGQGPEFLIYFQGTGAADDSGLPNDRFFAVRPEGSVSTLKIQRTERGDSAVYLCASSPRVAGPSGTGELFFGEGSRLTVL.

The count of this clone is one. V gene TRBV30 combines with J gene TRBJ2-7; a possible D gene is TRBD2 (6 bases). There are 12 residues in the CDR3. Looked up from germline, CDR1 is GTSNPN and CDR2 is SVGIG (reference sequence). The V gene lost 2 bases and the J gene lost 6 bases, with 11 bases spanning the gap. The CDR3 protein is CAWSRSGVEQYF. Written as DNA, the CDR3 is TGTGCCTGGAGTAGATCGGGGGTCGAGCAGTACTTC.

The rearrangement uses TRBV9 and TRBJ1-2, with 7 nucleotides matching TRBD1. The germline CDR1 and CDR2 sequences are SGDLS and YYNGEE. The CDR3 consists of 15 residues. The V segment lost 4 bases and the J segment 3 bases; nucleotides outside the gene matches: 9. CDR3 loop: CASSTGVGQYYGYTF. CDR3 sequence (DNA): TGTGCCAGCAGCACCGGGGTGGGACAGTACTATGGCTACACCTTC. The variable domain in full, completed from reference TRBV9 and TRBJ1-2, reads DSGVTQTPKHLITATGQRVTLRCSPRSGDLSVYWYQQSLDQGLQFLIQYYNGEERAKGNILERFSAQQFPDLHSELNLSSLELGDSALYFCASSTGVGQYYGYTFGSGTRLTVV.

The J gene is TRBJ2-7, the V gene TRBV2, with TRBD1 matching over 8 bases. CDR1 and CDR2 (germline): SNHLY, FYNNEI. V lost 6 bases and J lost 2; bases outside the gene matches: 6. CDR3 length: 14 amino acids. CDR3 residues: CASSERTGTYEQYF. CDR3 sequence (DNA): TGTGCCAGCAGCGAGCGGACAGGGACCTACGAGCAGTACTTC. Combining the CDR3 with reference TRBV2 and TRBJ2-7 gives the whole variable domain EPEVTQTPSHQVTQMGQEVILRCVPISNHLYFYWYRQILGQKVEFLVSFYNNEISEKSEIFDDQFSVERPDGSNFTLKIRSTKLEDSAMYFCASSERTGTYEQYFGPGTRLTVT.

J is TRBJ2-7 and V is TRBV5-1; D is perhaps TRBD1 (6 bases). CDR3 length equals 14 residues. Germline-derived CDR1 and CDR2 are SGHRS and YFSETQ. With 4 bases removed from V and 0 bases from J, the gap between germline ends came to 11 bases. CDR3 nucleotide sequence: TGCGCCAGCAGCGCCCGGGACACCTCCTACGAGCAGTACTTC. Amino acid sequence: CASSARDTSYEQYF.

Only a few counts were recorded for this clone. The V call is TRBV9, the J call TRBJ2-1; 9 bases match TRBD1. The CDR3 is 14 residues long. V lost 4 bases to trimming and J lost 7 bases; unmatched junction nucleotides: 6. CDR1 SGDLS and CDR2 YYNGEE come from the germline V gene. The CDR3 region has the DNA TGTGCCAGCAGCTCCCGGGACAGGGTTAATGAGCAGTTCTTC. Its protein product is CASSSRDRVNEQFF.